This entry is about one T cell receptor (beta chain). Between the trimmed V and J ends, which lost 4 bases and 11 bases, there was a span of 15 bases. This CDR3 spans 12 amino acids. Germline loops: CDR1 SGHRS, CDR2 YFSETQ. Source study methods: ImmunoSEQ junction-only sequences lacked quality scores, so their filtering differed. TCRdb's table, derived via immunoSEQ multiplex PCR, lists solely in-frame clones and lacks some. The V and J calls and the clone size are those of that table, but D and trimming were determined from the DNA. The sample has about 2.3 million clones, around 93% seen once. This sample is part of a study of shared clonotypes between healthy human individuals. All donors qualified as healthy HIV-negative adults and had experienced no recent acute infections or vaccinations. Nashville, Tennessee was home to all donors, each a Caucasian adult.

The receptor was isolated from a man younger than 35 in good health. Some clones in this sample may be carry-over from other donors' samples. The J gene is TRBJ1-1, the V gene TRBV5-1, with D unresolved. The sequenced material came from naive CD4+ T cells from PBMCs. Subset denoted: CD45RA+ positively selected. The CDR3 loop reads CASSLSSEGAFF. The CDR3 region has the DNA TGCGCCAGCAGCCTCTCATCAGAGGGCGCTTTCTTT. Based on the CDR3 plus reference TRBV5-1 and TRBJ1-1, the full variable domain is KAGVTQTPRYLIKTRGQQVTLSCSPISGHRSVSWYQQTPGQGLQFLFEYFSETQRNKGNFPGRFSGRQFSNSRSEMNVSTLELGDSALYLCASSLSSEGAFFGQGTRLTVV.